The entry below describes one TCR beta chain. Antigen specificity is unknown. Both TCR beta VDJ combination and CDR3 sequence profiling were carried out. Genomic DNA was the template for this profiling. TCRdb redid the calling of the reads with MiXCR, one entry per CDR3 protein. This table holds over 200,000 distinct CDR3 sequences, approximately 60% found once. This CDR3 comprises 17 residues. V gave up 5 bases and J gave up 2 bases; unmatched junction bases: 12. The germline CDR1 and CDR2 sequences are SNHLY and FYNNEI. The sample originates from a study of CD8+CD57+ T cells in acquired aplastic anemia. Study in general: Isolated CD4+ and CD8+ cells, once sorted, yielded DNA averaging 3.2 ug. Researchers reported that healthy donors averaged about 9.8 million reads for CD4+ cells. Study-level results: Shared by patients and controls, almost 30 CD8+ CDR3s were abundant in patients.

The sequence derives from a human donor in good health. The V call is TRBV2, the J call TRBJ1-3; 7 bases are a match to TRBD1. Material: sorted CD4+, CD8+, or CD8+CD57+ T cells (not recorded which) from PBMCs. CDR3: CASSLGGDRAAGNTIYF. For the CDR3, the DNA is TGTGCCAGCAGTTTAGGGGGCGACAGGGCTGCTGGAAACACCATATATTTT.